A single sample is the source of the 9 T cell receptor beta chains below, sequenced in a study of T-cell memory formation after mild COVID-19. TCRdb processed the 5' RACE reads anew with MiXCR; each CDR3 protein has one entry. The data show 470,000 or so distinct CDR3 sequences, roughly 17% seen once. Sequenced sample: PBMCs or a T cell subset sorted from them (not recorded which). The receptors were sampled from a man between 18 and 35 years old who had mild COVID-19 (a few samples of this study predate the infection). Cell type and time point are not known.

The rearrangement links TRBV20-1 to TRBJ2-3, with 15 bases fitting TRBD2. The germline CDR1 and CDR2 sequences are DFQATT and SNEGSKA (reference sequence). The CDR3 spans 16 residues. The junction had 5 bases not matched to a gene; V was cut back by 6 bases and J by 1 base. The chain's CDR3 is CSARTSGGARTDTQYF. The CDR3 nucleotides read TGCAGTGCGAGGACTAGCGGGGGGGCACGCACAGATACGCAGTATTTT.

This clonotype was seen many times. This chain uses TRBV7-9 with TRBJ2-1; D may be TRBD1 or TRBD2 (6 bases each). Trimming took off 5 bases at V and 14 bases at J, with 16 bases between the two ends. Looked up from germline, CDR1 is SEHNR and CDR2 is FQNEAQ (reference sequence). The CDR3 extends over 12 amino acids. The CDR3 DNA follows: TGTGCCAGCAGCGAAAGGGGGGCCGGAGAGTTCTTC. It specifies CASSERGAGEFF.

The V gene is TRBV3-1, the J gene TRBJ1-6; D is ambiguous. Germline CDR1 LGHDT, CDR2 YNNKEL (reference sequence). With 3 bases removed from V and 8 bases from J, the gap between germline ends came to 5 bases. The CDR3 sequence is 12 residues long. CDR3 nucleotides: TGTGCCAGCAGCCAGGCAGATTCACCCCTCCACTTT. It codes for CASSQADSPLHF.

The rearrangement links TRBV4-1 to TRBJ1-5; D remains unclear. The CDR3 consists of 15 residues. V gave up 1 base and J gave up 4 bases, with 11 bases separating them. Germline CDR1 reads MGHRA; CDR2 reads YSYEKL. This chain's CDR3 is CASSQGSQTNQPQHF. The DNA for the CDR3 is TGCGCCAGCAGCCAAGGATCCCAGACGAATCAGCCCCAGCATTTT.

Remarks on this clonotype: This may arise from a read error, as a much more abundant clone is one base away. V usage is TRBV10-2 and J usage is TRBJ2-1, with 7 bases lining up with TRBD1. This CDR3 comprises 16 residues. Germline V gives CDR1 WSHSY, CDR2 SAAADI. J was trimmed by 1 base and V by 4 bases; bases with no gene match: 7. CDR3 loop: CASSGGQERSYNEQFF. The CDR3 nucleotides read TGCGCCAGCAGTGGAGGACAGGAGAGATCCTACAATGAGCAGTTCTTC.

This chain uses TRBV7-2 with TRBJ2-5; D perhaps matches TRBD1 (7 bases). Germline V gene data show CDR1 as SGHTA and CDR2 as FQGNSA. The CDR3 is 14 residues long. The V end lost 6 bases, the J end lost 6 bases, and 17 bases lay between the germline ends. CDR3 in amino acids: CASRNDRAGKTQYF. The CDR3 nucleotides read TGTGCCAGCAGGAACGACAGGGCGGGGAAGACCCAGTACTTC.

The rearrangement joins TRBV20-1 to TRBJ2-2; unclear D gene. CDR1 DFQATT and CDR2 SNEGSKA come from the germline V gene (reference sequence). The CDR3 covers 14 residues. Trimming stripped 0 bases from V and 5 bases from J, with 10 bases between. Here the CDR3 DNA reads TGCAGTGCTAGAGATTTGATCAAGACCGGGGAGCTGTTTTTT. Protein product: CSARDLIKTGELFF.

This clonotype was detected many times. V is TRBV24-1 and J is TRBJ1-1, with D possibly matching TRBD1 (5 bases). CDR3 length: 17 residues. V was cut by 1 base and J by 0 bases, with 14 bases left in between. Per germline, CDR1 KGHDR and CDR2 SFDVKD. The DNA of the CDR3 is TGTGCCACCAGTGATTTATGGGCAGGGACCGTGAACACTGAAGCTTTCTTT. This translates into CATSDLWAGTVNTEAFF.

This clonotype was seen a few times. The gene calls are TRBV5-1 and TRBJ1-1; D unresolved. The CDR3 has 14 amino acids. From germline, CDR1 is SGHRS and CDR2 YFSETQ. The V gene lost 2 bases and the J gene lost 1 base, with 9 bases spanning the gap. CDR3 DNA sequence: TGCGCCAGCAGCTTACATCGGGGGAACACTGAAGCTTTCTTT. The encoded protein is CASSLHRGNTEAFF.